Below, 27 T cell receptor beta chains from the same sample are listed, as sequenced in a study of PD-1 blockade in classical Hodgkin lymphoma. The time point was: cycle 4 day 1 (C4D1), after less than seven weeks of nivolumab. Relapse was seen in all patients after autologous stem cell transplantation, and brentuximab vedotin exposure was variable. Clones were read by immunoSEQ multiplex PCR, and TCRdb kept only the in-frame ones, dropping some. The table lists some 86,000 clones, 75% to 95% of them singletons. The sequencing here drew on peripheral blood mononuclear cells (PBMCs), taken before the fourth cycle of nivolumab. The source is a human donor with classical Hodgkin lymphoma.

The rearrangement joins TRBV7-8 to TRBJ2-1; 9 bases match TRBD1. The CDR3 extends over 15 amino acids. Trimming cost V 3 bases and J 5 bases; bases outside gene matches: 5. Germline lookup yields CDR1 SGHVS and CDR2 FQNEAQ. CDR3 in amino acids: CASSFGDRDHNEQFF. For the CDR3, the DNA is TGTGCCAGCAGCTTTGGGGACAGGGACCACAATGAGCAGTTCTTC. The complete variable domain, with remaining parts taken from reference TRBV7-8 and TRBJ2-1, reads GAGVSQSPRYKVAKRGQDVALRCDPISGHVSLFWYQQALGQGPEFLTYFQNEAQLDKSGLPSDRFFAERPEGSVSTLKIQRTQQEDSAVYLCASSFGDRDHNEQFFGPGTRLTVL.

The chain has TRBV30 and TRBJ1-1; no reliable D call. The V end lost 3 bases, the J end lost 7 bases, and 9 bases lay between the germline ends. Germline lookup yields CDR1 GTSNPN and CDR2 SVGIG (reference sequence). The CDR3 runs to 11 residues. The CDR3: CAWRDIFEAFF. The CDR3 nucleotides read TGTGCCTGGAGAGACATTTTTGAAGCTTTCTTT. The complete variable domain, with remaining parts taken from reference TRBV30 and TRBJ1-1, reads SQTIHQWPATLVQPVGSPLSLECTVEGTSNPNLYWYRQAAGRGLQLLFYSVGIGQISSEVPQNLSASRPQDRQFILSSKKLLLSDSGFYLCAWRDIFEAFFGQGTRLTVV.

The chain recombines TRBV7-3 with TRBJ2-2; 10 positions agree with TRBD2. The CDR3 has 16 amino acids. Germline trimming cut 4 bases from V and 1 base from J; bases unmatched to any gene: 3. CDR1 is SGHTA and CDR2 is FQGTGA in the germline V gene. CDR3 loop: CASSSRTSGNTGELFF. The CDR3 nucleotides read TGTGCCAGCAGCTCTCGGACTAGCGGGAACACCGGGGAGCTGTTTTTT.

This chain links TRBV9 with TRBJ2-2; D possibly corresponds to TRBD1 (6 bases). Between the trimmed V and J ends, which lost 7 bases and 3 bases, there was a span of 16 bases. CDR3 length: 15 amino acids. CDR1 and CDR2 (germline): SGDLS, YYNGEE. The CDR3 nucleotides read TGTGCCAGCGGCAACAGGGTTCTCGACACCGGGGAGCTGTTTTTT. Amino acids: CASGNRVLDTGELFF.

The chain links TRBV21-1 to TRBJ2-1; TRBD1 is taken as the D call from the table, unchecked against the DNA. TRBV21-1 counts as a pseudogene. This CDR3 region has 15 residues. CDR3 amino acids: CASSITGSAYNEQFF. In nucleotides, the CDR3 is TGTGCCAGCAGCATTACAGGGTCCGCCTACAATGAGCAGTTCTTC.

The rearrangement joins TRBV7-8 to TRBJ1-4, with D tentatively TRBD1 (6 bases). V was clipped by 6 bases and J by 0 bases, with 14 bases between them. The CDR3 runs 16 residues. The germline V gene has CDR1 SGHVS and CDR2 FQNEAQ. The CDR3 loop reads CASRLTGTATNEKLFF. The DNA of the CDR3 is TGTGCCAGCAGGTTAACAGGGACCGCAACTAATGAAAAACTGTTTTTT.

The CDR3 nucleotides are TGCGCCAGCAGTGAGTTGTGTTTGCCGGTGGGGGGGGGATACAATGAGCAGTTCTTC. This translates into CASSELCLPVGGGYNEQFF. V usage is TRBV10-1 and J usage is TRBJ2-1, with TRBD2 matching over 7 bases. CDR3 length equals 19 residues. V trimming: 1 base; J trimming: 4 bases; junction bases outside the gene matches: 16. The germline gives CDR1 WNHNN, CDR2 SYGVQD (reference sequence).

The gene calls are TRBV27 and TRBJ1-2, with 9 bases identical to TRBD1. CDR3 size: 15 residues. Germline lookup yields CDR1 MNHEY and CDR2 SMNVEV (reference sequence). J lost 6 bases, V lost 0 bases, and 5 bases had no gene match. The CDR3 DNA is TGTGCCAGCAGTTTATCGCCGGGACAGGGCCATGGCTACACCTTC. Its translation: CASSLSPGQGHGYTF.

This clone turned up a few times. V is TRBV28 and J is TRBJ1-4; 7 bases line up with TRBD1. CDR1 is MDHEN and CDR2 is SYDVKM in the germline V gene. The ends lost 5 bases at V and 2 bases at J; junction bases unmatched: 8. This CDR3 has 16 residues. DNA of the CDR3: TGTGCCAGCAGTCTCACAGGGGAAGCCACTAATGAAAAACTGTTTTTT. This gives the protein CASSLTGEATNEKLFF.

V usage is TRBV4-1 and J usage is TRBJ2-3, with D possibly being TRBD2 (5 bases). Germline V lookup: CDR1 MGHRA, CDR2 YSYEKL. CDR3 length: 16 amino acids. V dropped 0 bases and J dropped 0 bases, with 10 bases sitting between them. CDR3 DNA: TGCGCCAGCAGCCAAGAAGGTAGCGCCAGCACAGATACGCAGTATTTT. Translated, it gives CASSQEGSASTDTQYF.

The CDR3 DNA is TGTGCCAGCAGGGGAAGTGAAGCTTTCTTT. This codes for CASRGSEAFF. This chain links TRBV6-5 with TRBJ1-1; D is uncertain. CDR3 length: 10 amino acids. Trimming shortened V by 6 bases and J by 7 bases, and 6 bases separated the two germline ends. Germline V lookup: CDR1 MNHEY, CDR2 SVGAGI.

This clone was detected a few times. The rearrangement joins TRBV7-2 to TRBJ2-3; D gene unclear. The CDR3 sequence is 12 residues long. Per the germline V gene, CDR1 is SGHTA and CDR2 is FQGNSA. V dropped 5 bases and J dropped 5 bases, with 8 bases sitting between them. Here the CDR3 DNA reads TGTGCCAGCAGCCCCTTAGTAGATACGCAGTATTTT. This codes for CASSPLVDTQYF.

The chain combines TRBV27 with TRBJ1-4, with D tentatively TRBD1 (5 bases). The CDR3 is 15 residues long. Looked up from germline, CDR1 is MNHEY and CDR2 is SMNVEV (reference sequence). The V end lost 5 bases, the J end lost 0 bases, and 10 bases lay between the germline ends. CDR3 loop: CASSTTGATNEKLFF. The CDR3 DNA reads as TGTGCCAGCAGTACCACAGGAGCAACTAATGAAAAACTGTTTTTT.

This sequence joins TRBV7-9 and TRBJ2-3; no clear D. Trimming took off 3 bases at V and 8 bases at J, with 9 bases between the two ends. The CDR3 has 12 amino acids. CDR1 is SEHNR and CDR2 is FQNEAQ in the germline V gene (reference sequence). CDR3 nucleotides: TGTGCCAGCAGCTTTGATGGCGTTACGCAGTATTTT. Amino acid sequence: CASSFDGVTQYF.

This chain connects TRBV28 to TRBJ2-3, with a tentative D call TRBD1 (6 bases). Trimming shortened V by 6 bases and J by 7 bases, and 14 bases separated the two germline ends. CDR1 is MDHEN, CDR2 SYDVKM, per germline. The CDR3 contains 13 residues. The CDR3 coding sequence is TGTGCCAGCAGCCAGGGGTGGGTTCATACGCAGTATTTT. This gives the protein CASSQGWVHTQYF.

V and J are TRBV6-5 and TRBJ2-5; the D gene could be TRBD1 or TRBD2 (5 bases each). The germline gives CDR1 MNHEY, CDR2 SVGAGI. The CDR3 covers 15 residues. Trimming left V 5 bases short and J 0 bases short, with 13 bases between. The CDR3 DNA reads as TGTGCCAGCAGTATGGGGACGGCGGACCAAGAGACCCAGTACTTC. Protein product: CASSMGTADQETQYF.

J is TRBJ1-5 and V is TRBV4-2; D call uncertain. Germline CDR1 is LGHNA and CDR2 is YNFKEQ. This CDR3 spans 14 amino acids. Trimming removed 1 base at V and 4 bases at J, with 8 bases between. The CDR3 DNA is TGTGCCAGCAGCCAAGTGGTAGGTAATCAGCCCCAGCATTTT. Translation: CASSQVVGNQPQHF.

CDR3 sequence reads: CASSSLAGGDEQFF. The CDR3 region has the DNA TGCGCCAGCAGCTCGCTAGCTGGAGGCGATGAGCAGTTCTTC. This chain uses TRBV5-1 with TRBJ2-1, with D tentatively TRBD2 (5 bases). From germline, CDR1 is SGHRS and CDR2 YFSETQ. The V gene lost 3 bases and the J gene lost 8 bases, with 15 bases spanning the gap. This CDR3 region has 14 residues.

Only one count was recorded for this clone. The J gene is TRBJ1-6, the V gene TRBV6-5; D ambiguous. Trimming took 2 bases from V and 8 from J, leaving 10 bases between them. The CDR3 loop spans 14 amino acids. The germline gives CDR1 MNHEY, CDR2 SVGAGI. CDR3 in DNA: TGTGCCAGCAGTTACCAGGCGGGCCATTCACCCCTCCACTTT. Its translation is CASSYQAGHSPLHF.

The CDR3 DNA is TGTGCCAGTGCAATGGGCCTCCTAGCGAAAAACCCCTACAATGAGCAGTTCTTC. Residues: CASAMGLLAKNPYNEQFF. This chain joins TRBV19 and TRBJ2-1; a possible D gene is TRBD2 (6 bases). In germline, CDR1 is LNHDA, CDR2 SQIVND (reference sequence). V lost 8 bases, J lost 2 bases, and 25 bases lay in between. This CDR3 contains 18 residues.

CDR3 DNA sequence: TGTGCCAGTACCAAGACTCCTCTCTCCTACAATGAGCAGTTCTTC. This encodes CASTKTPLSYNEQFF. The rearrangement joins TRBV19 to TRBJ2-1, with unresolved D. Germline CDR1 LNHDA, CDR2 SQIVND (reference sequence). The CDR3 loop spans 15 amino acids. Trimming removed 7 bases from V and 0 bases from J, with 13 bases in between.

CDR3 residues: CASRSTSGLSDTQYF. CDR3 DNA: TGTGCCAGCAGGTCGACTAGCGGGCTCTCAGATACGCAGTATTTT. The V call is TRBV6-6, the J call TRBJ2-3, with TRBD2 matching 10 bases. The CDR3 consists of 15 residues. Germline assignment: CDR1 MNHNY and CDR2 SVGAGI (reference sequence). V lost 6 bases to trimming and J lost 4 bases; unmatched junction nucleotides: 7.

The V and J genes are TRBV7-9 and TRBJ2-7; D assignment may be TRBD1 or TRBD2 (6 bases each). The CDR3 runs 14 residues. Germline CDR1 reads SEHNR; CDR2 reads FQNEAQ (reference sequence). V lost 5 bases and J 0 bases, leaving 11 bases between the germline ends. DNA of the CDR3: TGTGCCAGCAGCCGCGGGACAAGCTCCTACGAGCAGTACTTC. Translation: CASSRGTSSYEQYF.

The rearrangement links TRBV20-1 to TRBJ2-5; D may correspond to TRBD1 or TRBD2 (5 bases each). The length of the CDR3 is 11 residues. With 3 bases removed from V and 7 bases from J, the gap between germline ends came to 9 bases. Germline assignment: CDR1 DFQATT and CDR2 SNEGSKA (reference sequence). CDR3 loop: CSARGVVTQYF. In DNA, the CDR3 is TGCAGTGCTAGGGGGGTGGTGACCCAGTACTTC.

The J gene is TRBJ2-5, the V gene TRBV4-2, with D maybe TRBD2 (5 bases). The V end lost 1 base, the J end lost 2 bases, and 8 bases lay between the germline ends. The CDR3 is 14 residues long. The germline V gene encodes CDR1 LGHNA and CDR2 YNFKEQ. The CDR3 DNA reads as TGTGCCAGCAGCCAAGTTGACTATCAAGAGACCCAGTACTTC. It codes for CASSQVDYQETQYF.

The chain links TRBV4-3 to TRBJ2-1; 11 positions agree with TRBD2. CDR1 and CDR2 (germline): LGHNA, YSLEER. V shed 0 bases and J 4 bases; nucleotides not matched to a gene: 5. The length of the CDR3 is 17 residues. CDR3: CASSQELLAGGYNEQFF. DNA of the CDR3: TGCGCCAGCAGCCAAGAACTTCTAGCGGGGGGATACAATGAGCAGTTCTTC.

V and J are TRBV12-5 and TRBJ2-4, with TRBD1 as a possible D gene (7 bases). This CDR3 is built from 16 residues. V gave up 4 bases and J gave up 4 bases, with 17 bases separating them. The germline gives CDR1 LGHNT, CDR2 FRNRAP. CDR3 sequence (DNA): TGTGCTAGTGGTTCTCTGGGCAGGGGGGTTAAAAACATTCAGTACTTC. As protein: CASGSLGRGVKNIQYF.